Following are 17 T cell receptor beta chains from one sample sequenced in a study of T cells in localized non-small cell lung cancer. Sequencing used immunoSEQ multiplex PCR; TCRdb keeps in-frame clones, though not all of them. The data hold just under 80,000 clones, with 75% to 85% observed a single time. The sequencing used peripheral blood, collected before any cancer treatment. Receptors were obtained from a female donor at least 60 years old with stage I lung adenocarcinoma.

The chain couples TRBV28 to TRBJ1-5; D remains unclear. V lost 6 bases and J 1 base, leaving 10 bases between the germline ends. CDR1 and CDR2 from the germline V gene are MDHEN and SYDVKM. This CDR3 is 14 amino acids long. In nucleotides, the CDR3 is TGTGCCAGCAGATCCCAGGCCAGCAATCAGCCCCAGCATTTT. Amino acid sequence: CASRSQASNQPQHF.

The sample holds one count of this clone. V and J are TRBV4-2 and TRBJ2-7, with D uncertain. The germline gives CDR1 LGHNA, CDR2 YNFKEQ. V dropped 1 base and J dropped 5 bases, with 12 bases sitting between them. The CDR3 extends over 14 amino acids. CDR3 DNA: TGTGCCAGCAGCCAAGGTTGGAGCCCCCACGAGCAGTACTTC. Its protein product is CASSQGWSPHEQYF.

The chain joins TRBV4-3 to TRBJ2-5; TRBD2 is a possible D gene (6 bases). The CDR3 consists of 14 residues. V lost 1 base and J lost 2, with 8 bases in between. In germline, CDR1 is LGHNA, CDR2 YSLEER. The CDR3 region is CASSQVGGQETQYF. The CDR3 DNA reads TGCGCCAGCAGCCAAGTTGGAGGGCAAGAGACCCAGTACTTC.

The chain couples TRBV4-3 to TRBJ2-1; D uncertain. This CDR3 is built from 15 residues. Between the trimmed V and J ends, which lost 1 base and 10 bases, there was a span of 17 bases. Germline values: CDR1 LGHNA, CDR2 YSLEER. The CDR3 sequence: CASSQARRGVGEQFF. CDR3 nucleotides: TGCGCCAGCAGCCAAGCCCGCCGAGGTGTTGGAGAGCAGTTCTTC.

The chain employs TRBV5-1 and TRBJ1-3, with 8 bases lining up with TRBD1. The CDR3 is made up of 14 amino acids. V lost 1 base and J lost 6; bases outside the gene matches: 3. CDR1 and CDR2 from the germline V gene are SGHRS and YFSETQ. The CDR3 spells CASSLSGGENTIYF. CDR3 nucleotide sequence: TGCGCCAGCAGCTTGTCAGGGGGCGAAAACACCATATATTTT. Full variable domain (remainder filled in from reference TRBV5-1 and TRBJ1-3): KAGVTQTPRYLIKTRGQQVTLSCSPISGHRSVSWYQQTPGQGLQFLFEYFSETQRNKGNFPGRFSGRQFSNSRSEMNVSTLELGDSALYLCASSLSGGENTIYFGEGSWLTVV.

The CDR3 DNA is TGTGCCAGCAGCTTCGTGGGGAACTATGGCTACACCTTC. Protein: CASSFVGNYGYTF. The V and J genes are TRBV5-4 and TRBJ1-2, with D hard to call. Trimming pared 2 bases from V and 2 bases from J, leaving 7 bases between. The germline gives CDR1 SGHNT, CDR2 YYREEE (reference sequence). The CDR3 is made up of 13 amino acids.

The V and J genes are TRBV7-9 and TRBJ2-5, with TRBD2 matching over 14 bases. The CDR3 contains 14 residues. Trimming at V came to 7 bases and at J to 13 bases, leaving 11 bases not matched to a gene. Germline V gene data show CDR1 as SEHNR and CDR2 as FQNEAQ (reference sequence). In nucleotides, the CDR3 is TGTGCCAGCACCACCGGACTAGCGGGGGGCCATCGGTACTTC. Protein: CASTTGLAGGHRYF.

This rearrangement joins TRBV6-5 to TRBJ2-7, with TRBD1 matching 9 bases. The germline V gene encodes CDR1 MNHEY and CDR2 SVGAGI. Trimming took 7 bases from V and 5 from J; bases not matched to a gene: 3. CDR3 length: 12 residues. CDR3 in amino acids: CASNTGGNEQYF. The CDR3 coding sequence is TGTGCCAGCAATACAGGGGGCAACGAGCAGTACTTC.

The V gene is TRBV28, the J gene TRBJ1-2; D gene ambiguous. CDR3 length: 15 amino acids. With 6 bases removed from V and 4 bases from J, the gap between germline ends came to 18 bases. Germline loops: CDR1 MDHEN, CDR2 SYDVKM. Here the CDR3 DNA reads TGTGCCAGCAGCCCCGGCGGGGAAGGCAGCTATGGCTACACCTTC. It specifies CASSPGGEGSYGYTF.

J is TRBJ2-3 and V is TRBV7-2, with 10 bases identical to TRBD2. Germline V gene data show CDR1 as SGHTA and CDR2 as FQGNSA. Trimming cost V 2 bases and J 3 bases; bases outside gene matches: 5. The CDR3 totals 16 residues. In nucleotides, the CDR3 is TGTGCCAGCAGCTTAAAGAGCGGGGGGGGGACAGATACGCAGTATTTT. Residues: CASSLKSGGGTDTQYF.

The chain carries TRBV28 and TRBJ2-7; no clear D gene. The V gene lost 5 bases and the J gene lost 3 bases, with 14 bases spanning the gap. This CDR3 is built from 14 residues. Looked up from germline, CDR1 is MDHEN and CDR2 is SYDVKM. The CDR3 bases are TGTGCCAGCAGTCTGGACCGAATAAGCTACGAGCAGTACTTC. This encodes CASSLDRISYEQYF. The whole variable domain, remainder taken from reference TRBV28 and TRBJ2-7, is DVKVTQSSRYLVKRTGEKVFLECVQDMDHENMFWYRQDPGLGLRLIYFSYDVKMKEKGDIPEGYSVSREKKERFSLILESASTNQTSMYLCASSLDRISYEQYFGPGTRLTVT.

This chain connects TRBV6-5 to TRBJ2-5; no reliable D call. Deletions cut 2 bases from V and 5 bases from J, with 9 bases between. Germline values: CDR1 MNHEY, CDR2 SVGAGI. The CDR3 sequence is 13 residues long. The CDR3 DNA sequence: TGTGCCAGCAGTTACGGCGGTACGGAGACCCAGTACTTC. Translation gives CASSYGGTETQYF.

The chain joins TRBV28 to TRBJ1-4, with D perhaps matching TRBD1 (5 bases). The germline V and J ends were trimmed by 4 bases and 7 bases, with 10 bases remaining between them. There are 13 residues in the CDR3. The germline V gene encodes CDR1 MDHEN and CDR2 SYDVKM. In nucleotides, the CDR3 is TGTGCCAGCAGTTCCACCGGGGGTGAAAAACTGTTTTTT. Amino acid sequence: CASSSTGGEKLFF.

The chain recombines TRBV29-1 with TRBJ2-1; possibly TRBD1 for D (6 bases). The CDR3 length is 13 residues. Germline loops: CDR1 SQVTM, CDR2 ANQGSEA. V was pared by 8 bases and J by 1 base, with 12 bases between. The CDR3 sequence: CSFSGVSYNEQFF. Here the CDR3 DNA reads TGCAGCTTCTCAGGGGTTTCCTACAATGAGCAGTTCTTC.

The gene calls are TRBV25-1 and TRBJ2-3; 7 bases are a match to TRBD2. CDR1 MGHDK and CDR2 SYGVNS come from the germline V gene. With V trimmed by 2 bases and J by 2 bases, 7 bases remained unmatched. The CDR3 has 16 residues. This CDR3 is CASSEAGLRHTDTQYF. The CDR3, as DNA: TGTGCCAGCAGTGAAGCGGGACTACGGCACACAGATACGCAGTATTTT.

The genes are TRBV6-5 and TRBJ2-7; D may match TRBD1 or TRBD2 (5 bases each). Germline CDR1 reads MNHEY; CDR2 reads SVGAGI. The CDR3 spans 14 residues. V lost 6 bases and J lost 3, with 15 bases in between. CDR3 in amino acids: CASSPGTAGYEQYF. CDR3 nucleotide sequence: TGTGCCAGCAGCCCTGGGACGGCGGGCTACGAGCAGTACTTC.

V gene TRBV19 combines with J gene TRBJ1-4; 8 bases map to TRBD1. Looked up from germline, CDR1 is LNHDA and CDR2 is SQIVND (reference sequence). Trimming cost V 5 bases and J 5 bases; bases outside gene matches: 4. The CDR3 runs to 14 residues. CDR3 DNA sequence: TGTGCCAGTAGTCCTCGGACAGGGAATGAAAAACTGTTTTTT. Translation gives CASSPRTGNEKLFF.